The clone carrying this T cell receptor beta chain was seen once. Its antigen remains unidentified. This sample was taken from a study of T cell responses to AZD1222 COVID-19 vaccine. The protocol was immunoSEQ multiplex PCR, while the TCRdb copy is restricted to in-frame clones and leaves out a portion. The sample lists some 130,000 clones, 85% to 90% seen once, with under 25% in the top ten. This CDR3 contains 19 residues. The ends were cut back, 2 bases at V and 2 bases at J, with 24 bases in the middle. CDR1 is KGHSH and CDR2 is LQKENI in the germline V gene. Study-level results: Targeting of unmutated variant regions was reportedly seen in nearly half of spike-specific TCRs. Repertoire sampling occurred only after the peak T cell response.

The sequence came from an adult in good health. This specimen consisted of peripheral blood, obtained on day 0 of AZD1222 vaccination. This chain links TRBV18 with TRBJ1-1; no reliable D call. Here the CDR3 reads CASSPGGSAGFRGNTEAFF. CDR3 nucleotide sequence: TGTGCCAGCTCACCAGGCGGGTCGGCAGGTTTCCGGGGTAACACTGAAGCTTTCTTT.